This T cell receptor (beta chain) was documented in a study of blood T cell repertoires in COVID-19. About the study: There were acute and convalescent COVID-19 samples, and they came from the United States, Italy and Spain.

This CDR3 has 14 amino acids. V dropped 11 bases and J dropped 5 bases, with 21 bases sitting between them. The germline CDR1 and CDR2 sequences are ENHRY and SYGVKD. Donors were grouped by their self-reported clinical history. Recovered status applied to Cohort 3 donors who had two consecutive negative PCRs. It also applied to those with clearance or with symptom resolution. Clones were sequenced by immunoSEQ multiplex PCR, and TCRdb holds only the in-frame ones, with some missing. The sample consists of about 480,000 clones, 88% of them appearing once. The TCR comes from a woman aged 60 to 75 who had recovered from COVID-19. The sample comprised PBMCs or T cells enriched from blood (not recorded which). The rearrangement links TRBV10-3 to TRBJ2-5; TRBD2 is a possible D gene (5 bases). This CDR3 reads CASSKAGDGETQYF. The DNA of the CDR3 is TGTGCCTCTTCTAAGGCCGGGGATGGGGAGACCCAGTACTTC.